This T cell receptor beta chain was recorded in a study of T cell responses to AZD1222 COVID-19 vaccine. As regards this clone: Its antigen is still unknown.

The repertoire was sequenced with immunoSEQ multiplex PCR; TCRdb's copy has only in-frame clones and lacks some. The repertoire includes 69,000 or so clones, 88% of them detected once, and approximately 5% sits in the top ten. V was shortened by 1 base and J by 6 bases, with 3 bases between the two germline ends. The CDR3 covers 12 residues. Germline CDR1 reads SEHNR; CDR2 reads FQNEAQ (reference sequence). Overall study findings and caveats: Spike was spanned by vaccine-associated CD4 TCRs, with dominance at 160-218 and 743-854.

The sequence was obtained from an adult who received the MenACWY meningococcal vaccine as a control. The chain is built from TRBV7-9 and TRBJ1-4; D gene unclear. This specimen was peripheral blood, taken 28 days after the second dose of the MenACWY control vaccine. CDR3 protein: CASSLGDEKLFF. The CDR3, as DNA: TGTGCCAGCAGCTTAGGTGATGAAAAACTGTTTTTT.